These 27 T cell receptor beta chains were all obtained from the same sample, sequenced in a study of regulatory T cells in long-lasting Graves disease. Building the TCR beta libraries relied on iRepertoire HTBI primers, and CDR3 regions underwent Arm-PCR. TCRdb redid the calling of the multiplex PCR reads with MiXCR, one entry per CDR3 protein. The data show 390,000 or so distinct CDR3 sequences, about 23% seen once. Time point reported: persistent/refractory GD, antithyroid drugs over 5 years with positive TRAb. The authors made the TCR library using RNA they extracted from PBMCs. This material consisted of peripheral blood mononuclear cells (PBMCs), taken when the disease was refractory, from a patient treated with antithyroid drugs. These receptors were taken from a woman aged 40 to 50 with Graves disease.

The table lists this clonotype with many counts. J is TRBJ1-5 and V is TRBV6-2 or TRBV6-3; 8 nucleotides match TRBD1. The germline CDR1 and CDR2 sequences are MNHEY and SVGEGT. This CDR3 contains 14 residues. Unmatched junction bases numbered 5, after V lost 6 bases and J lost 4 bases. CDR3 region: CASSTDRANQPQHF. In DNA, the CDR3 is TGTGCCAGCAGCACGGACAGGGCGAATCAGCCCCAGCATTTT.

The chain combines TRBV19 with TRBJ2-7; 7 bases agree with TRBD1. The CDR3 is 15 amino acids. CDR1 LNHDA and CDR2 SQIVND come from the germline V gene (reference sequence). V shed 8 bases and J 1 base; nucleotides not matched to a gene: 11. The CDR3 DNA sequence: TGTGCCAGTTCCCACATTGGGACAGTTTCCTACGAGCAGTACTTC. Translating it yields CASSHIGTVSYEQYF.

To note about this clonotype: A much bigger clone sits one base away, suggesting this may be a read error. The chain links TRBV6-1 to TRBJ1-1, with unresolved D. This CDR3 contains 12 residues. The germline gives CDR1 MNHNS, CDR2 SASEGT. V lost 3 bases to trimming and J lost 7 bases, with 9 bases between them. Here the CDR3 DNA reads TGTGCCAGCAGTGATTTGGGGATTGAAGCTTTCTTT. Its protein is CASSDLGIEAFF.

This clonotype was observed at least ten times. V is TRBV6-1 and J is TRBJ1-6; a weak D match, TRBD1 (6 bases). This CDR3 is built from 10 residues. Germline assignment: CDR1 MNHNS and CDR2 SASEGT. V lost 10 bases and J 11 bases, leaving 9 bases between the germline ends. In DNA form, the CDR3 reads TGTGCCACCCAGGGGCCACCCCTCCACTTT. Residues: CATQGPPLHF.

This clonotype was detected many times. The V call is TRBV28, the J call TRBJ2-5; 8 nucleotides match TRBD1. V lost 5 bases and J lost 4; bases outside the gene matches: 9. Germline V gene sequence: CDR1 MDHEN, CDR2 SYDVKM. This CDR3 is 15 amino acids long. This CDR3 reads CASSMDREVPETQYF. The CDR3 DNA sequence: TGTGCCAGCAGTATGGACAGGGAGGTACCAGAGACCCAGTACTTC. The variable domain in full, with the rest retrieved from reference TRBV28 and TRBJ2-5, is DVKVTQSSRYLVKRTGEKVFLECVQDMDHENMFWYRQDPGLGLRLIYFSYDVKMKEKGDIPEGYSVSREKKERFSLILESASTNQTSMYLCASSMDREVPETQYFGPGTRLLVL.

The CDR3 spells CASSRNTYEQYF. CDR3 in DNA: TGTGCCAGCAGCAGGAACACCTACGAGCAGTACTTC. The chain carries TRBV12-3 or TRBV12-4 and TRBJ2-7; D gene unclear. The CDR3 extends over 12 amino acids. V was pared by 6 bases and J by 2 bases, with 8 bases between.

The rearrangement uses TRBV29-1 and TRBJ2-1; 10 nucleotides match TRBD2. Germline CDR1 is SQVTM and CDR2 is ANQGSEA. This CDR3 comprises 12 residues. J gave up 10 bases and V 7 bases, and 7 bases lay outside the gene matches. DNA of the CDR3: TGCAGCGCCGGACTAGCGGTTGGGGAGCAGTTCTTC. This encodes CSAGLAVGEQFF.

There are many counts of this clonotype. The V call is TRBV3-1, the J call TRBJ1-4; no clear D. V lost 1 base to trimming and J lost 7 bases, with 7 bases between them. CDR1 LGHDT and CDR2 YNNKEL come from the germline V gene (reference sequence). There are 13 residues in the CDR3. CDR3 DNA sequence: TGTGCCAGCAGCCAAGGGGCGGTTGAAAAACTGTTTTTT. It translates to CASSQGAVEKLFF.

The V and J genes are TRBV5-1 and TRBJ2-7; 7 nucleotides line up with TRBD1. In germline, CDR1 is SGHRS, CDR2 YFSETQ. Trimming at V came to 6 bases and at J to 2 bases, leaving 11 bases not matched to a gene. CDR3 length: 15 residues. DNA for the CDR3: TGCGCCAGCACCGAACAGGGGCGCTTTACCTACGAGCAGTACTTC. This codes for CASTEQGRFTYEQYF.

At least ten counts were recorded for this clonotype. The chain combines TRBV7-9 with TRBJ2-5, with 16 bases identical to TRBD2. Germline CDR1 reads SEHNR; CDR2 reads FQNEAQ (reference sequence). The CDR3 consists of 19 residues. V trimming: 8 bases; J trimming: 0 bases; junction bases outside the gene matches: 12. The CDR3 here is CASSLEGLAGGKYQETQYF. The CDR3 nucleotides read TGTGCCAGCTCCCTAGAGGGACTAGCGGGAGGGAAGTACCAAGAGACCCAGTACTTC.

The chain carries TRBV19 and TRBJ1-2; 7 bases align to TRBD1. Germline V gene sequence: CDR1 LNHDA, CDR2 SQIVND (reference sequence). V dropped 6 bases and J dropped 0; count of bases not matched to a gene: 7. The CDR3 contains 15 residues. Written as DNA, the CDR3 is TGTGCCAGTAGCAAGACAGGGACTCCTAACTATGGCTACACCTTC. Translated: CASSKTGTPNYGYTF.

The chain recombines TRBV7-9 with TRBJ2-7, with a weak D call TRBD2 (5 bases). With 5 bases removed from V and 5 bases from J, the gap between germline ends came to 13 bases. The germline gives CDR1 SEHNR, CDR2 FQNEAQ (reference sequence). This CDR3 has 13 residues. DNA of the CDR3: TGTGCCAGCAGCCCAAGACGGCGGGACGAGCAGTACTTC. Its protein is CASSPRRRDEQYF.

This clonotype was counted between two and nine times. The V and J genes are TRBV30 and TRBJ1-2, with TRBD1 as a possible D gene (6 bases). Germline V gene sequence: CDR1 GTSNPN, CDR2 SVGIG (reference sequence). Trimming stripped 5 bases from V and 12 bases from J, with 19 bases between. There are 12 residues in the CDR3. CDR3 in amino acids: CAWDHLGGADTF. DNA for the CDR3: TGTGCCTGGGATCATCTTGGGGGGGCCGACACCTTC. The full variable domain, its missing parts supplied by reference TRBV30 and TRBJ1-2, is SQTIHQWPATLVQPVGSPLSLECTVEGTSNPNLYWYRQAAGRGLQLLFYSVGIGQISSEVPQNLSASRPQDRQFILSSKKLLLSDSGFYLCAWDHLGGADTFGSGTRLTVV.

This clonotype came up many times. This chain uses TRBV6-1 with TRBJ1-5; 8 bases match TRBD1. Unmatched junction bases numbered 8, after V lost 6 bases and J lost 4 bases. Germline V gene data show CDR1 as MNHNS and CDR2 as SASEGT. The CDR3 length is 15 residues. DNA of the CDR3: TGTGCCAGCAGCTTACAGGGGGTCCGGAATCAGCCCCAGCATTTT. As protein: CASSLQGVRNQPQHF.

This clonotype has a count of ten or more. The chain uses TRBV28 and TRBJ2-1, with TRBD1 matching 7 bases. CDR3 length equals 15 residues. Trimming at V came to 3 bases and at J to 7 bases, leaving 9 bases not matched to a gene. Looked up from germline, CDR1 is MDHEN and CDR2 is SYDVKM. Written as DNA, the CDR3 is TGTGCCAGCAGTTTGGAGAGGGGGCGCGGGAATGAGCAGTTCTTC. This sequence encodes CASSLERGRGNEQFF.

The V gene is TRBV20-1, the J gene TRBJ1-1, with TRBD1 identical over 10 bases. Trimming cost V 3 bases and J 5 bases; bases outside gene matches: 9. Germline V CDR1 and CDR2: DFQATT, SNEGSKA (reference sequence). This CDR3 contains 15 residues. The CDR3 nucleotides are TGCAGTGCTAGTGGTCGGGACAGGGGAGGAACTGAAGCTTTCTTT. Translating gives CSASGRDRGGTEAFF.

The rearrangement uses TRBV20-1 and TRBJ1-6; D ambiguous. This CDR3 is 16 amino acids long. V shed 5 bases and J shed 0 bases, with 14 bases lying between them. Germline loops: CDR1 DFQATT, CDR2 SNEGSKA (reference sequence). The CDR3 loop reads CSAQFKDSSYNSPLHF. Here the CDR3 DNA reads TGCAGTGCTCAGTTTAAAGATAGCTCCTATAATTCACCCCTCCACTTT.

There are many counts of this clonotype. J is TRBJ1-1 and V is TRBV29-1; 7 bases are a match to TRBD1. Germline V gives CDR1 SQVTM, CDR2 ANQGSEA. J was trimmed by 2 bases and V by 5 bases; bases with no gene match: 11. CDR3 length: 15 residues. CDR3 in DNA: TGCAGCGTTATAGGTACAGGGGACTTCAACACTGAAGCTTTCTTT. Its protein is CSVIGTGDFNTEAFF.

This clonotype was counted ten times or more. This chain links TRBV28 with TRBJ2-5, with 9 bases lining up with TRBD1. CDR1 is MDHEN, CDR2 SYDVKM, per germline. V lost 4 bases and J lost 5; bases outside the gene matches: 8. The CDR3 is 15 residues long. DNA of the CDR3: TGTGCCAGCAGTTCCCGGGACAGGGTCGTGGAGACCCAGTACTTC. Amino acid sequence: CASSSRDRVVETQYF.

This clonotype came up once. The rearrangement joins TRBV30 to TRBJ1-2, with D possibly being TRBD1 (6 bases). V lost 0 bases and J lost 8, with 19 bases in between. Germline V lookup: CDR1 GTSNPN, CDR2 SVGIG (reference sequence). This CDR3 is built from 15 residues. The CDR3 nucleotides read TGTGCCTGGAGTGTAAAAGGGGGTCGTGTCGGGGGCTACACCTTC. This translates into CAWSVKGGRVGGYTF.

The chain links TRBV5-1 to TRBJ2-3; D call uncertain. CDR1 and CDR2 from the germline V gene are SGHRS and YFSETQ. V was cut by 5 bases and J by 0 bases, with 28 bases left in between. The CDR3 spans 20 residues. The CDR3 nucleotides are TGCGCCAGCAGACTCCATCAATTTATGACAAGCCAAGAGAGCACAGATACGCAGTATTTT. Amino acid sequence: CASRLHQFMTSQESTDTQYF.

At least ten counts were recorded for this clonotype. The chain joins TRBV7-8 to TRBJ1-1, with TRBD1 identical over 11 bases. The V and J ends lost 4 bases and 7 bases, in that order; junction bases with no gene match: 8. Germline CDR1 SGHVS, CDR2 FQNEAQ. CDR3 length: 15 residues. CDR3 in amino acids: CASSSGQGAADEAFF. CDR3 DNA: TGTGCCAGCAGCTCCGGACAGGGGGCAGCGGATGAAGCTTTCTTT.

This clonotype appeared many times. V is TRBV28 and J is TRBJ2-7; no definite D call. The length of the CDR3 is 15 residues. Trimming took off 5 bases at V and 3 bases at J, with 17 bases between the two ends. Germline-derived CDR1 and CDR2 are MDHEN and SYDVKM. The CDR3 spells CASSPRTRASYEQYF. The CDR3 DNA reads TGTGCCAGCAGTCCTCGAACCCGGGCGAGCTACGAGCAGTACTTC.

This sequence joins TRBV20-1 and TRBJ2-1; 7 nucleotides match TRBD2. CDR1 DFQATT and CDR2 SNEGSKA come from the germline V gene (reference sequence). This CDR3 contains 17 residues. V dropped 3 bases and J dropped 2; count of bases not matched to a gene: 13. The CDR3 coding sequence is TGCAGTGCTAGGAGCTTTGGGAGCGGGGTAGCCTACAATGAGCAGTTCTTC. Its translation: CSARSFGSGVAYNEQFF.

J is TRBJ1-1 and V is TRBV28, with D possibly TRBD1 on 5 matching bases. Germline CDR1 reads MDHEN; CDR2 reads SYDVKM. The CDR3 is 14 residues long. Trimming removed 8 bases from V and 1 base from J, with 14 bases in between. CDR3 loop: CASSPPDRNTEAFF. The DNA of the CDR3 is TGTGCCAGCTCACCCCCTGACAGGAACACTGAAGCTTTCTTT.

This chain uses TRBV19 with TRBJ1-6, with D tentatively TRBD1 (5 bases). The germline gives CDR1 LNHDA, CDR2 SQIVND (reference sequence). The CDR3 runs 12 residues. V lost 7 bases and J lost 7, with 8 bases in between. The CDR3: CASTAGNSPLHF. CDR3 DNA sequence: TGTGCCAGTACGGCAGGGAATTCACCCCTCCACTTT. The whole variable domain, filled in from reference TRBV19 and TRBJ1-6, reads DGGITQSPKYLFRKEGQNVTLSCEQNLNHDAMYWYRQDPGQGLRLIYYSQIVNDFQKGDIAEGYSVSREKKESFPLTVTSAQKNPTAFYLCASTAGNSPLHFGNGTRLTVT.

This clonotype was observed once. The conserved phenylalanine or tryptophan normally closing the CDR3 is absent here, so this likely arose from a read error. No DNA is shown, since the ends of the CDR3 on it are uncertain; the CDR3 is the one TCRdb lists. The CDR3 here is CASSGDSPVNQPQRL. This chain uses TRBV28 with TRBJ1-5; the table names TRBD1, a call not compared with the DNA. With termini counted, the CDR3 has 15 amino acids. CDR1 MDHEN and CDR2 SYDVKM come from the germline V gene.